The present T cell receptor beta chain was sequenced within a study of T cells in localized non-small cell lung cancer. Broader study findings: Among the top 100 tumor clones, a median about 60 appeared in adjacent lung. Increased T cell density in blood showed an association with longer overall survival. Uninvolved adjacent lung, not tumor, had the highest T cell clonality. Sequencing was limited to one tumor region, leaving the possibility of heterogeneity open.

On this clone itself: Its antigen is still unknown.

The germline V and J ends were trimmed by 0 bases and 2 bases, with 8 bases remaining between them. There are 15 residues in the CDR3. The germline V gene has CDR1 MNHEY and CDR2 SVGAGI. Clones were read by immunoSEQ multiplex PCR, and TCRdb kept only the in-frame ones, dropping some. The sample carries over 15,000 clones, about 91% recorded once. The V call is TRBV6-5, the J call TRBJ1-3, with D uncertain. The material was peripheral blood, obtained before any cancer treatment. This TCR came from a woman between 35 and 70 years old with stage I lung adenocarcinoma. The CDR3 protein is CASSYSQPPGNTIYF. Here the CDR3 DNA reads TGTGCCAGCAGTTACTCTCAGCCCCCTGGAAACACCATATATTTT.